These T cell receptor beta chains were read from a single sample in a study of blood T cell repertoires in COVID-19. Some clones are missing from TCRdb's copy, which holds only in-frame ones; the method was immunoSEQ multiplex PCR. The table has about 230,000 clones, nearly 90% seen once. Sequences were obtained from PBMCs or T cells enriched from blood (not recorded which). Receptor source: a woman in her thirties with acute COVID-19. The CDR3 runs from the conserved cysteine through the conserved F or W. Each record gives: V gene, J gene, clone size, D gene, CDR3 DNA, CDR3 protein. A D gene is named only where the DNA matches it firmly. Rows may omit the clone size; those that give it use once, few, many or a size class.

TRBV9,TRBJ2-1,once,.,TGTGCCAGCAGCGTAGGGAATGGCGGGGGCCGCAATGAGCAGTTCTTC,CASSVGNGGGRNEQFF
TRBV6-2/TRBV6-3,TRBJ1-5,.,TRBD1,TGTGCCAGCAGTTATCCGGGACAGGGGCGAAATCAGCCCCAGCATTTT,CASSYPGQGRNQPQHF
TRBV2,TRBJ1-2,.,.,TGTGCCAGCAGTGAGGGCAGCCACTATGGCTACACCTTC,CASSEGSHYGYTF
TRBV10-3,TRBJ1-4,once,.,TGTGCCATCAGTGATAGTAGAAATGAAAAACTGTTTTTT,CAISDSRNEKLFF
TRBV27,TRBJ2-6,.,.,TGTGCCAGCAGCCGAGCCCTCGGGAACCAGCGGGGGGCCAACGTCCTGACTTTC,CASSRALGNQRGANVLTF
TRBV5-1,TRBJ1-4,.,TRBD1,TGCGCCAGCAGCTTCGAGGGACAGGGATATGAAAAACTGTTTTTT,CASSFEGQGYEKLFF
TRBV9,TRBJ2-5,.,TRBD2,TGTGCCAGCAGCGTAGCGTCCGGGACTAGTTATGAGACCCAGTACTTC,CASSVASGTSYETQYF
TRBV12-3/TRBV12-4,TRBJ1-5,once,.,TGTGCCAGCAGGACAGGCTACAATCAGCCCCAGCATTTT,CASRTGYNQPQHF
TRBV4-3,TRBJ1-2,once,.,TGCGCCAGCAGCCAAATAACAGGGAGGGGCGATGGCTACACCTTC,CASSQITGRGDGYTF
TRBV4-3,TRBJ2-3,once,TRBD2,TGCGCCAGCAGCAGATGGACTAGCGGGGTCAAAGATACGCAGTATTTT,CASSRWTSGVKDTQYF
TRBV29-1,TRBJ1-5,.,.,TGCAGCGTGGGGGGTAGGGACAATCAGCCCCAGCATTTT,CSVGGRDNQPQHF
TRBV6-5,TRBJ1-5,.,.,TGTGCCAGCAGTCTCCTAGGGCGGGATCAGCCCCAGCATTTT,CASSLLGRDQPQHF
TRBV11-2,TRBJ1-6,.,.,TGTGCCAGCAGCTTGGGGCTGGGGGGATCGAGCTCCTATAATTCACCCCTCCACTTT,CASSLGLGGSSSYNSPLHF
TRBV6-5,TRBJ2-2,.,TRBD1,TGTGCCAGCAGTTACCCGGACAGGGGAGGGGAGCTGTTTTTT,CASSYPDRGGELFF
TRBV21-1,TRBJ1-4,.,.,TGTGCCAGCAGCAATAGGGACAGCCTCGGAGAACTGTTTTTT,CASSNRDSLGELFF
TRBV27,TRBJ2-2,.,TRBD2,TGTGCCAGCAGTTTCCTAGCGGGGTCGACCGGGGAGCTGTTTTTT,CASSFLAGSTGELFF
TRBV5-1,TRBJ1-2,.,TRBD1,TGCGCCAGCAGCACAGGACAGGCGCCTTGGAGTGGCTACACCTTC,CASSTGQAPWSGYTF
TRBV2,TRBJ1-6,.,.,TGTGCCAGCAGTGGGAGCTCCTATAATTCACCCCTCCACTTT,CASSGSSYNSPLHF
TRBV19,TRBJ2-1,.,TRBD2,TGTGCCAGTAGCCAGGGACTACTCAATGAGCAGTTCTTC,CASSQGLLNEQFF
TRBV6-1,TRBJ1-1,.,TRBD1,TGTGCCAGCAGTGTTGGACAGGGTGGAGGAAGGACTGAAGCTTTCTTT,CASSVGQGGGRTEAFF
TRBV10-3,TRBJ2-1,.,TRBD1,TGTGCCATCAGAGGACAGGGGCCCGAGGAGCAGTTCTTC,CAIRGQGPEEQFF
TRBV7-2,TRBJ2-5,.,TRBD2,TGTGCCAGCAGCTTAGGACGGGGGGGAAATCAAGAGACCCAGTACTTC,CASSLGRGGNQETQYF
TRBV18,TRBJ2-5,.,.,TGTGCCAGCTCACCCGCTGGCAGGCCGCAAGAGACCCAGTACTTC,CASSPAGRPQETQYF
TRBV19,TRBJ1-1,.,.,TGTGCCAGTAGTATCAGTGTGAACACTGAAGCTTTCTTT,CASSISVNTEAFF
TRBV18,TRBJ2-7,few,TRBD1,TGTGCCAGCTCACCGGGGGACAGAGGCTACGAGCAGTACTTC,CASSPGDRGYEQYF
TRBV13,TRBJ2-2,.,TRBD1,TGTGCCAGCAGCTCCGGGCGGCAGGGGGTCACCGGGGAGCTGTTTTTT,CASSSGRQGVTGELFF
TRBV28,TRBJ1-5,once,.,TGTGCCACCAACAGGGGCAATCAGCCCCAGCATTTT,CATNRGNQPQHF
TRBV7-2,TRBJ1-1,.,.,TGTGCCAGCAGCTTAGTGGGACAGAACACTGAAGCTTTCTTT,CASSLVGQNTEAFF
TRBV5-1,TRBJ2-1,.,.,TGCGCCAGCAGCTTGGAAGGGCAGGGGCCCTACAATGAGCAGTTCTTC,CASSLEGQGPYNEQFF
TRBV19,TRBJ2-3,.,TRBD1,TGTGCCAGTAGTAAGCGCCGCGGCGGACAGGGCGGTTTATATACGCAGTATTTT,CASSKRRGGQGGLYTQYF
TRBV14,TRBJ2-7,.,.,TGTGCCAGCAGCCAAGATTGGTCCTACTACGAGCAGTACTTC,CASSQDWSYYEQYF
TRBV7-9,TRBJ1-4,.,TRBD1,TGTGCCAGCAGCTTCCGGACAGGGGAGGAAAAACTGTTTTTT,CASSFRTGEEKLFF
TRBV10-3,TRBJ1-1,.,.,TGTGCCATCAGTGAGGGACAGAAGAACACTGAAGCTTTCTTT,CAISEGQKNTEAFF
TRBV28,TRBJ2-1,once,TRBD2,TGTGCCAGCAATCCTAGCGGGGAGTTATACAATGAGCAGTTCTTC,CASNPSGELYNEQFF
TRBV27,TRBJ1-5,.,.,TGTGCCAGCAGTTTACACGGGGGTGGCGATCAGCCCCAGCATTTT,CASSLHGGGDQPQHF
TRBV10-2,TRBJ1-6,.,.,TGCGCCAGCATGCGGACAGAGGACCCCTATAATTCACCCCTCCACTTT,CASMRTEDPYNSPLHF
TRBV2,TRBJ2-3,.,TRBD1,TGTGCCAGCAGCGGGGATGGACAGGGTTCAAACACAGATACGCAGTATTTT,CASSGDGQGSNTDTQYF
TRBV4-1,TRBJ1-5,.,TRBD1,TGCGCCAGCAGCCGGGACAGGGAGGATCAGCCCCAGCATTTT,CASSRDREDQPQHF
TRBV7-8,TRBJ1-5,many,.,TGTGCCAGCAGCTTAGGTAGCGGGCTCCGGAATCAGCCCCAGCATTTT,CASSLGSGLRNQPQHF
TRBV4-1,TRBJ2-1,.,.,TGCGCCAGCAGCCTCGGGGGAGCCCGAACACCCTACAATGAGCAGTTCTTC,CASSLGGARTPYNEQFF
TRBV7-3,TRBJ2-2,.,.,TGTGCCAGCAGCCCCAGTCCCGGGACAACGAACACCGGGGAGCTGTTTTTT,CASSPSPGTTNTGELFF
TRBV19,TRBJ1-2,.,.,TGTGCCAGTAGCGGCAGGCTACCTACTAACTATGGCTACACCTTC,CASSGRLPTNYGYTF